This TCR beta chain came from a study of blood T cells in healthy people across ages. In its sample, this clonotype was seen a few times. What it binds is unknown. Isolating PBMCs gave at least 6 million of these cells per sample. Per the germline V gene, CDR1 is MNHEY and CDR2 is SVGAGI. The CDR3 runs to 15 residues. V was pared by 0 bases and J by 1 base, with 8 bases between. Study-wide findings and caveats: Researchers said unsorted PBMCs prevented a conclusive naive versus antigen-experienced comparison.

Combining a sample-barcoded 5' primer with a J-beta primer mix, a second PCR ran for roughly 7 to 12 cycles. There were at least 2.5 million CDR3-containing paired-end reads obtained from each sample. TCRdb itself ran the 5' RACE reads through MiXCR, one entry per CDR3 protein. The sample holds approximately 1.5 million distinct CDR3 sequences; about 35% are singletons and the top ten take roughly 10%. This sequence originates from a woman aged 25 to 39 in good health. The sequenced sample was blood. The gene calls are TRBV6-5 and TRBJ2-3; D is possibly TRBD2 (6 bases). CDR3 sequence: CASSYSGTGTDTQYF. The CDR3 nucleotides read TGTGCCAGCAGTTACTCGGGGACTGGCACAGATACGCAGTATTTT.